This entry describes one T cell receptor beta chain. Its antigen is unknown. This entry belongs to a study of human thymus T cells. Whole-study results and caveats: Thymic and blood repertoires appeared to display a bias in their usage of V and J genes.

Corrective surgery for congenital heart defects was being performed on the healthy Finnish infants who were the donors. A roughly 0.45-1 mL peripheral blood aliquot was taken intraoperatively from four of eight donors. Genomic DNA was extracted from every available blood leukocyte. TCRdb's copy holds only in-frame clones and misses some; the assay was immunoSEQ multiplex PCR. In the table there are under 70,000 clones, 94% of which are singletons. Germline V gene sequence: CDR1 MNHNS, CDR2 SASEGT. V was shortened by 4 bases and J by 7 bases, with 17 bases between the two germline ends. This CDR3 has 14 amino acids.

This sequence joins TRBV6-1 and TRBJ2-7; D not resolved. The material sequenced was blood. The clonotype was recovered from a boy in the first two years of life with a congenital heart defect but otherwise immunologically healthy. The CDR3 loop is CASSAEGLIWEQYF. The CDR3 region has the DNA TGTGCCAGCAGTGCCGAAGGTCTCATTTGGGAGCAGTACTTC.